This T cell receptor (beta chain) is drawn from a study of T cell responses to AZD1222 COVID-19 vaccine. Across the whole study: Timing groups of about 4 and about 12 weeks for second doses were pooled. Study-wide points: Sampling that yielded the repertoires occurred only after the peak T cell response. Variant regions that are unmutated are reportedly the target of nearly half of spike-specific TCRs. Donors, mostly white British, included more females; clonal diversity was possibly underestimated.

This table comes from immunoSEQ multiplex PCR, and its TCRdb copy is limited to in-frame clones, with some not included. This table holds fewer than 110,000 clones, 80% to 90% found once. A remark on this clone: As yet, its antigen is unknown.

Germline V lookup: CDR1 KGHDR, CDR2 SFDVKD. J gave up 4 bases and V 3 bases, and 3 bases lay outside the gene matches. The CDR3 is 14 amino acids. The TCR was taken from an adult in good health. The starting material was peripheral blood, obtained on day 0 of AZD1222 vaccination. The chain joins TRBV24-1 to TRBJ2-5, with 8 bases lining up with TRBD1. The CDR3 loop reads CATSDQGARETQYF. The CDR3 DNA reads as TGTGCCACCAGTGATCAGGGGGCAAGAGAGACCCAGTACTTC.